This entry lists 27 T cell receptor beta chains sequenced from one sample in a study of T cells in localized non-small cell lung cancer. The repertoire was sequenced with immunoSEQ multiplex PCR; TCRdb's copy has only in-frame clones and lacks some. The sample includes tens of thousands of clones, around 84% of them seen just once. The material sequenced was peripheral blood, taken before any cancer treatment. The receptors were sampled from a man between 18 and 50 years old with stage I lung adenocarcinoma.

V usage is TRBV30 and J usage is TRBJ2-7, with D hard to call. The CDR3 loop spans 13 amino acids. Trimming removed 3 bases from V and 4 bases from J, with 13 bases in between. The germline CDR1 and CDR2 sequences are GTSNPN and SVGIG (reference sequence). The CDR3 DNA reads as TGTGCCTGGAGAGCCCCGGGCAAGTACGAGCAGTACTTC. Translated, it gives CAWRAPGKYEQYF.

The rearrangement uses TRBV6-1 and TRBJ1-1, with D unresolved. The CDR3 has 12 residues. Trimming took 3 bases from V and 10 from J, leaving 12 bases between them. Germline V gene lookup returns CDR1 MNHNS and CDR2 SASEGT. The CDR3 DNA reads TGTGCCAGCAGTGACCTGAGGTCAAGAGCTTTCTTT. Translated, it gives CASSDLRSRAFF.

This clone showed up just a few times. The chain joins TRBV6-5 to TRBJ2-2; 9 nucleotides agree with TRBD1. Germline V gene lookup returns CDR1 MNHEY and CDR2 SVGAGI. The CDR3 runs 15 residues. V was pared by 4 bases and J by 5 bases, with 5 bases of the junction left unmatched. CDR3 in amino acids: CASSWDRERTGELFF. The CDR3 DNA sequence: TGTGCCAGCAGTTGGGACAGGGAAAGGACCGGGGAGCTGTTTTTT.

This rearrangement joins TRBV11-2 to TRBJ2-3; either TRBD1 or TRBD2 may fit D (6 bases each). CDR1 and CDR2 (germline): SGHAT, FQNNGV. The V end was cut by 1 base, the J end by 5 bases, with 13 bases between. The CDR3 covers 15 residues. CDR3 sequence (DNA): TGTGCCAGCAGCTTAGTGGGGGGCAGGGAAGATACGCAGTATTTT. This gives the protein CASSLVGGREDTQYF. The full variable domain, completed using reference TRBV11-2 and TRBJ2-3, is EAGVAQSPRYKIIEKRQSVAFWCNPISGHATLYWYQQILGQGPKLLIQFQNNGVVDDSQLPKDRFSAERLKGVDSTLKIQPAKLEDSAVYLCASSLVGGREDTQYFGPGTRLTVL.

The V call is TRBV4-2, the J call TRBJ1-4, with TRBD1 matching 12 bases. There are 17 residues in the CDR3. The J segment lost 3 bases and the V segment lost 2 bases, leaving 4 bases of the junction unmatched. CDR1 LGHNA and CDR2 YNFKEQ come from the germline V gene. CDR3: CASSQPGQGAANEKLFF. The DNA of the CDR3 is TGTGCCAGCAGCCAACCGGGACAGGGGGCGGCTAATGAAAAACTGTTTTTT.

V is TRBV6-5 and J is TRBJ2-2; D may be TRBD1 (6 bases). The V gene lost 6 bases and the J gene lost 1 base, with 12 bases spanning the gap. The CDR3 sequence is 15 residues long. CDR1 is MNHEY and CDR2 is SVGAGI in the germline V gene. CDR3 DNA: TGTGCCAGCAGCCGCTTGGACAGGAACACCGGGGAGCTGTTTTTT. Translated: CASSRLDRNTGELFF.

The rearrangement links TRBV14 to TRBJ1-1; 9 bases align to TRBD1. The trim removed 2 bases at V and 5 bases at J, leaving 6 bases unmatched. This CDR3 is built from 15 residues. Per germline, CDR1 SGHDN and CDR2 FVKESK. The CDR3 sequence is CASSQTQGARTEAFF. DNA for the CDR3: TGTGCCAGCAGCCAAACACAGGGGGCGAGAACTGAAGCTTTCTTT.

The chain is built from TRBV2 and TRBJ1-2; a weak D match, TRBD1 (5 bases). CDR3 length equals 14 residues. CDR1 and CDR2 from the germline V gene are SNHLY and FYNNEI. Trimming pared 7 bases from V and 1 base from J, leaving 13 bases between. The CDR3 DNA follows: TGTGCCAGCACCCGGGACGCCGGTAACTATGGCTACACCTTC. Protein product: CASTRDAGNYGYTF. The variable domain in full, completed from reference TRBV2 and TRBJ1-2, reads EPEVTQTPSHQVTQMGQEVILRCVPISNHLYFYWYRQILGQKVEFLVSFYNNEISEKSEIFDDQFSVERPDGSNFTLKIRSTKLEDSAMYFCASTRDAGNYGYTFGSGTRLTVV.

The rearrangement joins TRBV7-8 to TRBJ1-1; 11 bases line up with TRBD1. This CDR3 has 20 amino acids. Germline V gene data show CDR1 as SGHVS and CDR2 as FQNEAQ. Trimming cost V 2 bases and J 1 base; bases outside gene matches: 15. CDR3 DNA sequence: TGTGCCAGCAGCTTAAGTGGACAGGGGGCCCGTGGGACCCGGAACACTGAAGCTTTCTTT. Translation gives CASSLSGQGARGTRNTEAFF.

Here the CDR3 DNA reads TGTGCCACCAGCAGAGACAGGGGAGGTGAGACCCAGTACTTC. It specifies CATSRDRGGETQYF. V gene TRBV15 combines with J gene TRBJ2-5; the D gene could be TRBD1 or TRBD2 (6 bases each). Germline CDR1 is LNHNV and CDR2 is YYDKDF (reference sequence). Between the trimmed V and J ends, which lost 0 bases and 5 bases, there was a span of 10 bases. The CDR3 runs 14 residues. Full variable domain (rest looked up from reference TRBV15 and TRBJ2-5): DAMVIQNPRYQVTQFGKPVTLSCSQTLNHNVMYWYQQKSSQAPKLLFHYYDKDFNNEADTPDNFQSRRPNTSFCFLDIRSPGLGDTAMYLCATSRDRGGETQYFGPGTRLLVL.

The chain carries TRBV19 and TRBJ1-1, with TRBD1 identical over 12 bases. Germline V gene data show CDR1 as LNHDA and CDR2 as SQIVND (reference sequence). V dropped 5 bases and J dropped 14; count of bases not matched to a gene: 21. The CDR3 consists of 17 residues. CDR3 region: CASSERDRGLSDPLNFF. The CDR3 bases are TGTGCCAGTAGTGAACGGGACAGGGGGCTATCGGATCCACTCAACTTCTTT.

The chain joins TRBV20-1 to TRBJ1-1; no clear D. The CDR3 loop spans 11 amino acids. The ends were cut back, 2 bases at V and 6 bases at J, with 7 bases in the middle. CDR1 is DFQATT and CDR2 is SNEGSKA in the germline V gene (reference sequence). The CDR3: CSARYAAEAFF. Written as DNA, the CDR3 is TGCAGTGCTAGATACGCGGCTGAAGCTTTCTTT.

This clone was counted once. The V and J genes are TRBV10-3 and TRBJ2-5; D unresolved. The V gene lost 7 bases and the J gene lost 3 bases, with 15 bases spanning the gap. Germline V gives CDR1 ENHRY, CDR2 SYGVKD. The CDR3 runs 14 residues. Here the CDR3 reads CAIKGRLDEETQYF. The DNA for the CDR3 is TGTGCCATCAAGGGCAGGTTGGACGAAGAGACCCAGTACTTC.

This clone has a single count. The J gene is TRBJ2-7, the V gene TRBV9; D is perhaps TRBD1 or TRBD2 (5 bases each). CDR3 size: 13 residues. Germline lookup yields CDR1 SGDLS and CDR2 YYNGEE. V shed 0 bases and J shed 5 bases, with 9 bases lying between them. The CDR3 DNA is TGTGCCAGCAGCGTAGGGGGGTCAGACGAGCAGTACTTC. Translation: CASSVGGSDEQYF.

The CDR3 DNA reads TGTGCCAGCAGTCCCGATCGGGGCACTGAAGCTTTCTTT. This sequence encodes CASSPDRGTEAFF. The rearrangement uses TRBV6-5 and TRBJ1-1; no definite D call. Germline-derived CDR1 and CDR2 are MNHEY and SVGAGI. The V end lost 5 bases, the J end lost 4 bases, and 11 bases lay between the germline ends. The CDR3 is made up of 13 amino acids.

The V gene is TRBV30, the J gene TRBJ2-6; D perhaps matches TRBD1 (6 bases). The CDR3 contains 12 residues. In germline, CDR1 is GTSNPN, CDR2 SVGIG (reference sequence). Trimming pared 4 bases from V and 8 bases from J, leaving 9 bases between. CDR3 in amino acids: CAWNRETNVLTF. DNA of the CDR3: TGTGCCTGGAACAGGGAAACCAACGTCCTGACTTTC.

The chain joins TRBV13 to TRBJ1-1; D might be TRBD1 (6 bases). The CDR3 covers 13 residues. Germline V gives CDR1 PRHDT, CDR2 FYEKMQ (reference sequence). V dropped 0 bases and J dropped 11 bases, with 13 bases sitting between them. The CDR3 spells CASSLGQGRVAFF. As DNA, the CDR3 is TGTGCCAGCAGCTTAGGACAGGGTCGTGTGGCTTTCTTT.

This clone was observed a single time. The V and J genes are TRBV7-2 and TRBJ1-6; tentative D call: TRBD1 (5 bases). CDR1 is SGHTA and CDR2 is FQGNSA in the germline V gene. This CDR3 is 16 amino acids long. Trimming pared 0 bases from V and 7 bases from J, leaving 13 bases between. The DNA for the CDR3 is TGTGCCAGCAGCTTAGCGTGGCAGGGCCGGAATTCACCCCTCCACTTT. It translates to CASSLAWQGRNSPLHF. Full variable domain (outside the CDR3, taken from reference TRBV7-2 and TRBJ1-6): GAGVSQSPSNKVTEKGKDVELRCDPISGHTALYWYRQSLGQGLEFLIYFQGNSAPDKSGLPSDRFSAERTGGSVSTLTIQRTQQEDSAVYLCASSLAWQGRNSPLHFGNGTRLTVT.

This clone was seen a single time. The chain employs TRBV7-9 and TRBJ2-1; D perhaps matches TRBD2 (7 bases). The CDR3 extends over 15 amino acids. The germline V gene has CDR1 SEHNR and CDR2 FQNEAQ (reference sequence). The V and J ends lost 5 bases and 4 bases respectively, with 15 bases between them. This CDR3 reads CASSRGLAEYNEQFF. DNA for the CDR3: TGTGCCAGCAGCCGGGGGCTAGCGGAGTACAATGAGCAGTTCTTC.

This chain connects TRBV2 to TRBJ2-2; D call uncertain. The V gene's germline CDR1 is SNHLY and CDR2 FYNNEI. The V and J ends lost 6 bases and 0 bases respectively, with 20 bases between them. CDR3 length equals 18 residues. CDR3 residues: CASRDGLRTEPNTGELFF. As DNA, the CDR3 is TGTGCCAGCAGAGACGGCCTCAGGACGGAGCCGAACACCGGGGAGCTGTTTTTT.

The CDR3 DNA follows: TGCGCCAGCAGCGACCTAAACGCACGAGAGACCCAGTACTTC. This encodes CASSDLNARETQYF. The chain carries TRBV5-1 and TRBJ2-5; the D is unclear. CDR1 and CDR2 (germline): SGHRS, YFSETQ. V dropped 4 bases and J dropped 4 bases, with 14 bases sitting between them. This CDR3 has 14 amino acids.

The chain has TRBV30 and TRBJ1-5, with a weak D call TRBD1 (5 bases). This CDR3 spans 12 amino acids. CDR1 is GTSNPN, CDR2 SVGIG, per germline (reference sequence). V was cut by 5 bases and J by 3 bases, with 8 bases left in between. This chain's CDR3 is CAWAGLNQPQHF. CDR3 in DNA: TGTGCCTGGGCAGGGCTCAATCAGCCCCAGCATTTT.

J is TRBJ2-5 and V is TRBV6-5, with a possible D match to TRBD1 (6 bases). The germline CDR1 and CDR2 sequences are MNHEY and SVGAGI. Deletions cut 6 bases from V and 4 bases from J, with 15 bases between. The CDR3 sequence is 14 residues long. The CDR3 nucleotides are TGTGCCAGCAGATCCACAGGGATCTTAGAGACCCAGTACTTC. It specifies CASRSTGILETQYF.

In nucleotides, the CDR3 is TGTGCCATCAGTGAGGAGGCGAGGGGGTATGGCTACACCTTC. Amino acid sequence: CAISEEARGYGYTF. The chain joins TRBV10-3 to TRBJ1-2, with TRBD1 as a possible D gene (6 bases). CDR1 is ENHRY and CDR2 is SYGVKD in the germline V gene. This CDR3 contains 14 residues. V was trimmed by 2 bases and J by 5 bases, leaving 12 bases between them.

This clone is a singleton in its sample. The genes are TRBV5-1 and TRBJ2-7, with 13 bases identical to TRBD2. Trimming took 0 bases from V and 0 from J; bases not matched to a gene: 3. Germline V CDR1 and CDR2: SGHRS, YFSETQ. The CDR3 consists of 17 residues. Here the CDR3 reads CASSLETSGGHSYEQYF. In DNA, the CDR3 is TGCGCCAGCAGCTTGGAGACTAGCGGGGGGCACTCCTACGAGCAGTACTTC.

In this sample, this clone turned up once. CDR3 in DNA: TGTGCCAGCAACAGGGGTGGTGGCACAGATACGCAGTATTTT. Its protein is CASNRGGGTDTQYF. The chain joins TRBV9 to TRBJ2-3; 7 bases align to TRBD1. The CDR3 contains 14 residues. Germline CDR1 SGDLS, CDR2 YYNGEE. The junction had 5 bases not matched to a gene; V was cut back by 6 bases and J by 1 base.

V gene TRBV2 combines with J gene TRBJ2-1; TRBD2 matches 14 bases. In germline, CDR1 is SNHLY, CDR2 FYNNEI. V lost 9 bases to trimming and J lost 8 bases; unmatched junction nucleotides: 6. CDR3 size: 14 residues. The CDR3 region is CASRLAGGQHEQFF. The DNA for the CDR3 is TGTGCCAGTCGACTAGCGGGGGGGCAGCATGAGCAGTTCTTC.